This passage covers 3 T cell receptor beta chains from one sample sequenced in a study of T cells in Graves' hyperthyroidism and ophthalmopathy. Researchers amplified the TCR beta CDR3 regions from RNA transcripts. An initial round of RT-PCR targeting the TCR CDR3 relied on the HTBI primer set. TCRdb used MiXCR to reprocess the multiplex PCR reads, holding one entry per CDR3 protein. The repertoire consists of about 200,000 distinct CDR3 sequences, with approximately 16% occurring once and the leading ten covering around 48%. Material for sequencing was blood. These receptors all come from a woman in her 50s with Graves' hyperthyroidism.

This clonotype was seen many times. This chain joins TRBV28 and TRBJ2-5; 8 nucleotides align to TRBD2. Germline V CDR1 and CDR2: MDHEN, SYDVKM. V was clipped by 6 bases and J by 2 bases; unmatched bases: 8. CDR3 size: 15 residues. CDR3 DNA: TGTGCCAGCAGGCGCTCTAGCGGGCGACAAGAGACCCAGTACTTC. It specifies CASRRSSGRQETQYF.

This clonotype was observed once. The chain links TRBV7-9 to TRBJ2-7, with 10 bases aligning to TRBD1. The CDR3 contains 15 residues. V trimming: 6 bases; J trimming: 1 base; junction bases outside the gene matches: 6. Germline V lookup: CDR1 SEHNR, CDR2 FQNEAQ (reference sequence). This CDR3 is CASSDGQGVSYEQYF. The CDR3 nucleotides are TGTGCCAGCAGTGATGGACAGGGGGTTTCCTACGAGCAGTACTTC.

This clonotype appeared many times. The V gene is TRBV5-1, the J gene TRBJ1-1; D not resolved. CDR1 and CDR2 (germline): SGHRS, YFSETQ. CDR3 length: 14 residues. The V end lost 1 base, the J end lost 1 base, and 8 bases lay between the germline ends. This CDR3 reads CASSLFGQNTEAFF. The CDR3 DNA reads as TGCGCCAGCAGCTTGTTTGGCCAGAACACTGAAGCTTTCTTT.